The T cell receptor (beta chain) under discussion was sequenced for a study of OX40 agonist ivuxolimab in advanced cancers. As for the study in general: Past anti-PD-1, anti-PD-L1 or anti-CTLA-4 therapy was accepted, and roughly 42% had received some. General study findings and limits: At 0.1 to 3.0 mg/kg and by week 6, clonal expansion occurred in CD4+ and CD8+ blood T cells.

Repertoires were generated with immunoSEQ multiplex PCR, while TCRdb's copy carries only in-frame clones and drops some. The sample shows 9,500 to 15,000 clones, around 76% of them seen only once. Cycle 7 day 1, cycle 4 day 1, and baseline were the timepoints at which blood was sampled. Points on this clone: As yet, its antigen is unknown.

The CDR3 has 17 residues. The germline V gene encodes CDR1 MNHEY and CDR2 SMNVEV (reference sequence). J is TRBJ2-7 and V is TRBV27; 7 nucleotides line up with TRBD2. TRBJ2-5 matches the DNA end more closely, so the J call is doubtful. The source of this sequence is an adult with an advanced solid tumor such as melanoma, head and neck, liver or kidney cancer. This specimen consisted of CD4+ or CD8+ T cells sorted from blood, obtained in a trial of the OX40 agonist ivuxolimab. CDR3 bases: TGTGCCAGCAGTTCCCCAGGTAGCGGGTTGTACCAAGAGACCCAGTACTTC. It specifies CASSSPGSGLYQETQYF.